A selection of T cell receptor beta chains follows, all from one sample in a study of blood T cell repertoires in COVID-19. Generated by immunoSEQ multiplex PCR, the TCRdb table keeps only in-frame clones and is missing some. The sample records a few hundred thousand clones, roughly 80% being singletons. The sample comprised peripheral blood. These receptors were taken from a woman aged 18-35 years with acute or convalescent COVID-19. Both conserved end residues are part of each CDR3. D genes are given only for firm matches. The size entry is marked missing in some rows and otherwise reads once, few, many or a size class.

clone size	V gene	D gene	J gene	CDR3 protein	CDR3 DNA
once	TRBV9	-	TRBJ2-3	CASSPSEGTDTQYF	TGTGCCAGCAGCCCAAGTGAGGGAACAGATACGCAGTATTTT
many	TRBV7-3	TRBD1	TRBJ2-1	CASSLDRASYNEQFF	TGTGCCAGCAGCTTAGACAGGGCTTCCTACAATGAGCAGTTCTTC
-	TRBV7-9	-	TRBJ1-2	CASSLDRTRRRLYGYTF	TGTGCCAGCAGCTTAGATCGGACCAGGAGGAGACTCTATGGCTACACCTTC
-	TRBV4-1	-	TRBJ2-1	CASSQDRGDEQFF	TGCGCCAGCAGCCAAGATCGCGGAGATGAGCAGTTCTTC
-	TRBV28	TRBD2	TRBJ2-3	CASSFLAGGFTDTQYF	TGTGCCAGCAGTTTCCTAGCGGGGGGATTCACAGATACGCAGTATTTT
few	TRBV5-1	-	TRBJ1-1	CASSYHLQGTEAFF	TGCGCCAGCAGCTACCACTTACAGGGCACTGAAGCTTTCTTT
-	TRBV9	-	TRBJ2-1	CASTRERSPNEQFF	TGTGCCAGCACACGGGAGAGGAGTCCGAATGAGCAGTTCTTC
few	TRBV9	TRBD2	TRBJ2-1	CASSVGSGSGNEQFF	TGTGCCAGCAGCGTAGGTAGCGGGAGTGGCAATGAGCAGTTCTTC
-	TRBV5-1	-	TRBJ1-1	CASSSGNTKNTEAFF	TGCGCCAGCTCGAGCGGAAATACCAAGAACACTGAAGCTTTCTTT
-	TRBV27	-	TRBJ1-1	CASSLSNPGTEAFF	TGTGCCAGCAGTTTAAGTAACCCCGGCACTGAAGCTTTCTTT
-	TRBV7-9	TRBD2	TRBJ2-1	CASSFGAGEYEQFF	TGTGCCAGCAGCTTTGGGGCGGGAGAGTATGAGCAGTTCTTC
-	TRBV15	TRBD2	TRBJ2-7	CATSRELAGGISYEQYF	TGTGCCACCAGCAGAGAGTTAGCGGGAGGAATTTCATACGAGCAGTACTTC
-	TRBV10-1	TRBD2	TRBJ2-1	CASSESGLLAHEQFF	TGCGCCAGCAGTGAGTCGGGACTACTCGCCCACGAGCAGTTCTTC
-	TRBV5-1	TRBD1	TRBJ1-2	CASSLWDSAYGYTF	TGCGCCAGCAGCTTATGGGACAGCGCCTATGGCTACACCTTC
-	TRBV4-2	TRBD1	TRBJ2-2	CASSQGTGRDTGELFF	TGTGCCAGCAGCCAAGGGACAGGGAGAGACACCGGGGAGCTGTTTTTT
-	TRBV9	-	TRBJ1-2	CASSVSWKGGYTF	TGTGCCAGCAGCGTAAGTTGGAAGGGGGGCTACACCTTC
-	TRBV6-4	TRBD2	TRBJ2-7	CASTGGRYLYEQYF	TGTGCCAGCACCGGGGGGAGATATCTCTACGAGCAGTACTTC
-	TRBV20-1	-	TRBJ1-2	CSGKGHYGYTF	TGCAGTGGTAAGGGGCACTATGGCTACACCTTC
-	TRBV27	TRBD1	TRBJ2-5	CASSFDGTGRYQETQYF	TGTGCCAGCAGTTTTGATGGGACAGGGCGGTACCAAGAGACCCAGTACTTC
-	TRBV5-8	-	TRBJ2-3	CASSSRLSHTDTQYF	TGTGCCAGCAGCTCTCGACTATCCCACACAGATACGCAGTATTTT
once	TRBV5-1	TRBD2	TRBJ2-3	CASSLVFPGTSGEGADTQYF	TGCGCCAGCAGCTTGGTGTTTCCTGGGACTAGCGGAGAGGGCGCAGATACGCAGTATTTT
once	TRBV7-8	-	TRBJ1-5	CASSFSYTQPQHF	TGTGCCAGCAGCTTTTCCTATACTCAGCCCCAGCATTTT
-	TRBV12-3/TRBV12-4	TRBD2	TRBJ2-7	CASSTGTSFEQYF	TGTGCCAGCAGCACCGGGACTAGCTTCGAGCAGTACTTC
-	TRBV4-2	-	TRBJ1-5	CASSQDRRQPQHF	TGTGCCAGCAGCCAAGATAGGAGACAGCCCCAGCATTTT
-	TRBV7-9	TRBD1	TRBJ2-7	CASSLSYTGTEPYEQYF	TGTGCCAGCAGCTTATCGTATACCGGGACAGAACCCTACGAGCAGTACTTC
-	TRBV3-1/TRBV3-2	TRBD2	TRBJ2-7	CASSRLAGSLLEQYF	TGTGCCAGCAGCCGCCTAGCGGGAAGTTTACTCGAGCAGTACTTC
-	TRBV19	-	TRBJ1-6	CASSGGLPISPLHF	TGTGCCAGCAGTGGGGGCTTACCAATTTCACCCCTCCACTTT
-	TRBV9	TRBD1	TRBJ1-4	CASSVVGTVNEKLFF	TGTGCCAGCAGCGTAGTGGGGACAGTTAATGAAAAACTGTTTTTT
-	TRBV19	TRBD1	TRBJ1-2	CASSRDRDYGYTF	TGTGCCAGTAGTAGGGACAGGGACTATGGCTACACCTTC
-	TRBV2	-	TRBJ2-1	CATTYNEQFF	TGTGCCACCACCTACAATGAGCAGTTCTTC
-	TRBV25-1	-	TRBJ1-1	CASSETGWGQRAFF	TGTGCCAGCAGCGAAACGGGCTGGGGGCAGAGAGCTTTCTTT
-	TRBV5-1	-	TRBJ2-5	CASSLRFYLREARGQETQYF	TGCGCCAGCAGCTTGAGATTTTATTTGAGGGAGGCCCGCGGGCAAGAGACCCAGTACTTC
-	TRBV5-1	TRBD2	TRBJ2-5	CASSLGLAGAFQETQYF	TGCGCCAGCAGCTTGGGGCTAGCGGGAGCATTCCAAGAGACCCAGTACTTC
-	TRBV5-1	TRBD1	TRBJ1-2	CASSSGQGYYGYTF	TGCGCCAGCAGCTCGGGACAGGGGTACTATGGCTACACCTTC
-	TRBV19	-	TRBJ2-7	CASSPRGSFWEQYF	TGTGCCAGTAGCCCCAGGGGTTCTTTCTGGGAGCAGTACTTC
-	TRBV27	TRBD1	TRBJ1-2	CASSSGQAEFYGYTF	TGTGCCAGCAGTTCGGGACAGGCCGAATTCTATGGCTACACCTTC
-	TRBV9	TRBD1	TRBJ1-3	CASSDRDRAAGNTIYF	TGTGCCAGCAGCGACCGGGACAGGGCCGCTGGAAACACCATATATTTT